The present T cell receptor (beta chain) was sequenced within a study of blood T cell repertoires in COVID-19. At the level of the study: The analysed material was cDNA or gDNA that came from T cells, B-cell-depleted T cells, or PBMCs.

Original methodology: Nucleated cell counts were estimated from reference gene primer amplification. Profiled with immunoSEQ multiplex PCR; TCRdb holds only in-frame clones, not every one. The V and J calls and clone size were taken over from that table, and D and trimming were inferred from the DNA. The sample holds a few hundred thousand clones, roughly 84% seen once. J lost 7 bases, V lost 5 bases, and 9 bases had no gene match. Germline-derived CDR1 and CDR2 are MNHEY and SMNVEV (reference sequence). The CDR3 is 16 residues long. The sequenced sample consisted of peripheral blood. This receptor was obtained from a man aged 25-45 years with active or convalescent COVID-19. This chain uses TRBV27 with TRBJ1-6; 9 bases are shared with TRBD1. The CDR3 loop is CASSTQGAVRNSPLHF. CDR3 DNA sequence: TGTGCCAGCAGTACACAGGGGGCAGTTCGCAATTCACCCCTCCACTTT.